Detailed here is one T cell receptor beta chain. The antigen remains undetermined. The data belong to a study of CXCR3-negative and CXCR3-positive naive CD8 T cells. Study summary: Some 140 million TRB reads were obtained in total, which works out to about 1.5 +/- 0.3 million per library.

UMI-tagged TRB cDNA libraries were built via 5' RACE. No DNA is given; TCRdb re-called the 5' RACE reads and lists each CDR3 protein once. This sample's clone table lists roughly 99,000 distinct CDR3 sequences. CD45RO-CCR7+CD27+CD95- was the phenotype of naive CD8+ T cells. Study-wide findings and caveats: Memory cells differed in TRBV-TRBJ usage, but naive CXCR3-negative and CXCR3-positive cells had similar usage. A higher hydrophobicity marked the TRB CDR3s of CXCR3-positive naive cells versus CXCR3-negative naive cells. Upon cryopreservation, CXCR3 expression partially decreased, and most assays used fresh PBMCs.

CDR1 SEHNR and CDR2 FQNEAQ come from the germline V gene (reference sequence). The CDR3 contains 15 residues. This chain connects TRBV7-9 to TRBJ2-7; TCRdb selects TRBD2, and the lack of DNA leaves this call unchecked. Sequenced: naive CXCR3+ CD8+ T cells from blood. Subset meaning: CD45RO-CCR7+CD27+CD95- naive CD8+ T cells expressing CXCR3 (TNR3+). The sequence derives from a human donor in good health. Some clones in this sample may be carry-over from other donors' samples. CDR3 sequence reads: CASSAPTSSTYEQYF.